The 9 T cell receptor beta chains listed next were all sequenced from one sample in a study of blood T cells in healthy people across ages. Primed by a sample-barcoded 5' primer and a J-beta primer mix, a second PCR proceeded for about 7 to 11 cycles. Each CDR3 protein is one row after TCRdb ran MiXCR on the 5' RACE reads. The data contain approximately 1.5 million distinct CDR3 sequences, 34% of them singletons. The sequenced material came from blood. The receptors shown here come from a woman aged 30 to 39 in good health.

The V and J genes are TRBV14 and TRBJ2-5; 9 bases line up with TRBD1. CDR1 is SGHDN, CDR2 FVKESK, per germline. The junction had 5 bases not matched to a gene; V was cut back by 2 bases and J by 4 bases. The CDR3 is made up of 15 amino acids. Written as DNA, the CDR3 is TGTGCCAGCAGCCAACAGGGGACAGGGCGAGAGACCCAGTACTTC. It translates to CASSQQGTGRETQYF.

This clonotype appeared a single time. The chain carries TRBV3-1 and TRBJ1-1, with D maybe TRBD1 (6 bases). The V end was cut by 6 bases, the J end by 1 base, with 15 bases between. This CDR3 region has 15 residues. CDR1 is LGHDT and CDR2 is YNNKEL in the germline V gene (reference sequence). The CDR3 nucleotides are TGTGCCAGCAGTTCCATGACAGGACCGAACACTGAAGCTTTCTTT. Protein product: CASSSMTGPNTEAFF.

This clonotype was counted only a few times. This could be a read error, since a much larger clone is one nucleotide away. This chain links TRBV13 with TRBJ2-5; D perhaps matches TRBD2 (6 bases). This CDR3 region has 13 residues. The V gene's germline CDR1 is PRHDT and CDR2 FYEKMQ (reference sequence). Here the CDR3 DNA reads TGTGCCAACAGCTCGGGACTCCAAGAGACCCAGTACTTC. Its translation: CANSSGLQETQYF.

This clonotype has just a few counts. The CDR3 coding sequence is TGTGCCAGCAGCTCGAGACTAGCGGGAGCCTCCTACAATGAGCAGTTCTTC. Its protein product is CASSSRLAGASYNEQFF. The chain links TRBV7-9 to TRBJ2-1, with 12 bases lining up with TRBD2. V shed 4 bases, J shed 0 bases, and the junction held 4 bases outside the gene matches. CDR1 and CDR2 (germline): SEHNR, FQNEAQ (reference sequence). CDR3 size: 17 residues.

This clonotype was seen repeatedly, ten times or more. The chain joins TRBV10-3 to TRBJ2-1, with TRBD2 matching 13 bases. The CDR3 sequence is 19 residues long. CDR1 and CDR2 (germline): ENHRY, SYGVKD. V dropped 3 bases and J dropped 0; count of bases not matched to a gene: 8. CDR3 sequence: CAISDTPGLAGSSYNEQFF. The CDR3 coding sequence is TGTGCCATCAGTGACACCCCGGGACTAGCGGGGAGCTCCTACAATGAGCAGTTCTTC.

The genes are TRBV29-1 and TRBJ1-2, with D possibly TRBD1 on 5 matching bases. Trimming left V 5 bases short and J 8 bases short, with 18 bases between. This CDR3 is built from 13 residues. Germline V CDR1 and CDR2: SQVTM, ANQGSEA. The CDR3 sequence is CSVLHSSEGGYTF. CDR3 sequence (DNA): TGCAGCGTTCTCCACAGCTCCGAGGGGGGCTACACCTTC.

This clonotype has just a few counts. The chain carries TRBV4-2 and TRBJ2-7; D is possibly TRBD2 (5 bases). Trimming took off 0 bases at V and 4 bases at J, with 13 bases between the two ends. The CDR3 is 15 amino acids. Germline CDR1 is LGHNA and CDR2 is YNFKEQ. The CDR3 region has the DNA TGTGCCAGCAGCCAAGAGCTGCATGTAGCGTACGAGCAGTACTTC. Translated: CASSQELHVAYEQYF.

As to this clonotype: A read error may explain this, as a much larger clone is one base away. This chain connects TRBV29-1 to TRBJ2-6; a weak D match, TRBD2 (5 bases). This CDR3 has 20 amino acids. V shed 0 bases and J shed 1 base, with 22 bases lying between them. Germline V gene data show CDR1 as SQVTM and CDR2 as ANQGSEA. The CDR3 nucleotides read TGCAGCGTTGAAGACGACGCCCCGGGGAACTGGAGATCTGGGGCCAACGTCCTGACTTTC. It specifies CSVEDDAPGNWRSGANVLTF.

This clonotype was counted only a few times. V and J are TRBV11-2 and TRBJ1-2; D remains ambiguous. Germline-derived CDR1 and CDR2 are SGHAT and FQNNGV. Trimming stripped 0 bases from V and 6 bases from J, with 11 bases between. CDR3 length: 14 amino acids. The CDR3 loop reads CASSLDLGMNGYTF. For the CDR3, the DNA is TGTGCCAGCAGCTTAGATCTGGGGATGAATGGCTACACCTTC.